What follows describes a single T cell receptor (beta chain). This sample was taken from a study of CD8+CD57+ T cells in acquired aplastic anemia. CD8+CD57+ cell expansion, shown by flow cytometry, had occurred in the patients selected for sequencing. The V end was cut by 8 bases, the J end by 6 bases, with 20 bases between. The CDR3 consists of 15 residues. Germline V gene data show CDR1 as MGHDK and CDR2 as SYGVNS. Genomic DNA, serving as template, underwent TCR beta VDJ and CDR3 profiling. One entry per CDR3 protein, called by TCRdb with MiXCR from the reads. The sample records hundreds of thousands of distinct CDR3 sequences, 50% to 65% being singletons.

The sequence came from a human donor with aplastic anemia. The sequenced material came from sorted CD4+, CD8+, or CD8+CD57+ T cells (not recorded which) from PBMCs. This sequence joins TRBV25-1 and TRBJ1-5; D gene uncertain. CDR3 DNA sequence: TGTGCCAGCGCCCCCTGGGCGGAGGACGGTCAGCCCCAGCATTTT. Translated, it gives CASAPWAEDGQPQHF.